This record covers a single T cell receptor (beta chain). Its target is unknown. This sample is part of a study of T-cell memory formation after mild COVID-19. At the level of the study: TCR clusters were largely donor specific. Study results and limitations: CD4+ contracting clones were mainly CM and EM; CD8+ ones, EMRA. Contracting clones, day 15 to 85, had balanced CD4/CD8, and later expanders favored CD4+.

The CDR3 is 17 amino acids. With 7 bases clipped from V and 2 bases from J, the junction kept 12 bases outside the gene matches. Germline lookup yields CDR1 SNHLY and CDR2 FYNNEI. Using its own MiXCR run on the 5' RACE reads, TCRdb lists one record per CDR3 protein. The sample has over 500,000 distinct CDR3 sequences; 15% to 20% are singletons. The receptor's source is an adult woman who had mild COVID-19 (a few samples of this study predate the infection). Cell type and time point are not known. Sequenced material: PBMCs or a T cell subset sorted from them (not recorded which). This chain connects TRBV2 to TRBJ2-2; TRBD1 matches 8 bases. Here the CDR3 reads CASKVGFGTGNTGELFF. CDR3 DNA: TGTGCCAGCAAGGTCGGGTTCGGGACAGGAAACACCGGGGAGCTGTTTTTT.